Shown below are 2 T cell receptor beta chains from a single sample sequenced in a study of regulatory T cells in long-lasting Graves disease (TCRdb year 2021). The method behind the library was multiplex PCR. The sample was run on an Illumina HiSeq 4000. iRepertoire HTBI primers and Arm-PCR amplification of CDR3 regions were used to construct TCR beta libraries. In-frame beta chains were kept once TCRdb had trimmed the public reads at Q25 with fastp and called clones with MiXCR. Each CDR3 protein gets just one entry, which takes the most common genes and DNA from the rows behind it. In all, the sample holds roughly 350,000 distinct CDR3 sequences, and 15% to 20% of those were seen once. The top ten clonotypes cover 30% of the sample. What the time point label conveys for this sample: newly diagnosed GD, antithyroid drugs for less than 3 months. For both TCR sequencing and RNA sequencing, RNA was extracted from PBMCs in TRIzol.

The sample also formed part of further work on T cells in Graves' hyperthyroidism and ophthalmopathy.

This specimen consisted of peripheral blood mononuclear cells (PBMCs), obtained at new diagnosis, from a patient treated with antithyroid drugs. All receptors come from a man aged 35 to 55 with Graves disease. Donor details come from another sample of the same person, matched by shared clones.

The rearrangement joins TRBV5-1 to TRBJ2-7; no definite D call. This CDR3 region has 17 residues. Germline values: CDR1 SGHRS, CDR2 YFSETQ. V was shortened by 0 bases and J by 4 bases, with 20 bases between the two germline ends. In nucleotides, the CDR3 is TGCGCCAGCAGCTTGGGGTTCGCCTTCCCCGAGGAGTACGAGCAGTACTTC. Translating it yields CASSLGFAFPEEYEQYF. Supplemented by reference TRBV5-1 and TRBJ2-7, the full variable domain reads KAGVTQTPRYLIKTRGQQVTLSCSPISGHRSVSWYQQTPGQGLQFLFEYFSETQRNKGNFPGRFSGRQFSNSRSEMNVSTLELGDSALYLCASSLGFAFPEEYEQYFGPGTRLTVT.

There are many counts of this clonotype. CDR3 sequence (DNA): TGTGCCAGCAGCCTATGGACCGACTCCTCTGGCTACACCTTC. Translating gives CASSLWTDSSGYTF. The gene calls are TRBV11-2 and TRBJ1-2; D uncertain. The CDR3 extends over 14 amino acids. The V end lost 5 bases, the J end lost 7 bases, and 17 bases lay between the germline ends. Germline V gene data show CDR1 as SGHAT and CDR2 as FQNNGV.